These 23 T cell receptor beta chains originate from one sample sequenced in a study of shared clonotypes between healthy human individuals. Generated by immunoSEQ multiplex PCR, the TCRdb table keeps only in-frame clones and is missing some. Here the sample spans over 1.4 million clones, roughly 97% being singletons. Sequencing was done on a sample of naive CD4+ T cells sorted from blood. Stated subset: CD45RA+ positively selected. The receptors shown here come from a young man in good health.

This rearrangement joins TRBV29-1 to TRBJ2-3, with 11 bases identical to TRBD2. J lost 4 bases, V lost 8 bases, and 5 bases had no gene match. The CDR3 runs to 13 residues. Germline CDR1 reads SQVTM; CDR2 reads ANQGSEA. The CDR3 DNA reads as TGCAGCCTTAGCGGGAGGGCTTCAGATACGCAGTATTTT. Its protein is CSLSGRASDTQYF.

V usage is TRBV28 and J usage is TRBJ1-3; 9 nucleotides match TRBD1. Trimming removed 4 bases from V and 8 bases from J; junction bases left unmatched: 9. The CDR3 has 15 amino acids. CDR1 and CDR2 (germline): MDHEN, SYDVKM. The CDR3 loop is CASSSSDRGLYTIYF. DNA for the CDR3: TGTGCCAGCAGTTCCTCGGACAGGGGTCTGTACACCATATATTTT.

Details on this clone: Other DNA sequences of this sample code for an identical CDR3. V usage is TRBV6-5 and J usage is TRBJ1-1; TRBD1 matches 7 bases. CDR3 length equals 14 residues. Germline-derived CDR1 and CDR2 are MNHEY and SVGAGI. The J segment lost 5 bases and the V segment lost 0 bases, leaving 3 bases of the junction unmatched. CDR3 sequence: CASSYSGGSTEAFF. In nucleotides, the CDR3 is TGTGCCAGCAGTTACTCAGGGGGCTCAACTGAAGCTTTCTTT.

The rearrangement links TRBV6-1 to TRBJ2-1, with D possibly called TRBD1 or TRBD2 (5 bases each). V was trimmed by 4 bases and J by 6 bases, leaving 22 bases between them. The germline V gene has CDR1 MNHNS and CDR2 SASEGT. CDR3 length: 17 amino acids. Here the CDR3 DNA reads TGTGCCAGCAGTGGGGTAGCAGGGAGTTTTTTTCGCAATGAGCAGTTCTTC. Its protein product is CASSGVAGSFFRNEQFF.

This clone came up once. This chain connects TRBV10-2 to TRBJ2-7; D is unclear. The V end lost 3 bases, the J end lost 2 bases, and 11 bases lay between the germline ends. The germline V gene encodes CDR1 WSHSY and CDR2 SAAADI. This CDR3 has 14 amino acids. In DNA, the CDR3 is TGCGCCAGCAGTGATCACCGGATAGCCTACGAGCAGTACTTC. Translating gives CASSDHRIAYEQYF.

Details on this clone: This sample includes further DNA sequences coding for the same CDR3. The chain is built from TRBV28 and TRBJ2-7, with TRBD1 matching over 9 bases. In germline, CDR1 is MDHEN, CDR2 SYDVKM. The CDR3 consists of 15 residues. Trimming removed 6 bases from V and 1 base from J; junction bases left unmatched: 7. The CDR3 loop is CASRRPGQGSYEQYF. CDR3 coding DNA: TGTGCCAGCAGGAGACCGGGACAGGGTTCCTACGAGCAGTACTTC.

V usage is TRBV27 and J usage is TRBJ2-1; D gene uncertain. Germline V gene data show CDR1 as MNHEY and CDR2 as SMNVEV (reference sequence). Deletions cut 6 bases from V and 3 bases from J, with 15 bases between. The length of the CDR3 is 15 residues. CDR3: CASSPTRGHYNEQFF. CDR3 sequence (DNA): TGTGCCAGCAGCCCGACTCGTGGTCACTACAATGAGCAGTTCTTC.

This clone occurred once. The chain couples TRBV10-3 to TRBJ1-1, with D uncertain. Deletions cut 1 base from V and 0 bases from J, with 9 bases between. The germline gives CDR1 ENHRY, CDR2 SYGVKD. The CDR3 extends over 15 amino acids. The CDR3 DNA reads TGTGCCATCAGTGAGTTCCGGGTGATGAACACTGAAGCTTTCTTT. This translates into CAISEFRVMNTEAFF.

The V and J genes are TRBV11-2 and TRBJ2-7, with 9 bases matching TRBD2. V trimming: 5 bases; J trimming: 4 bases; junction bases outside the gene matches: 12. The germline V gene has CDR1 SGHAT and CDR2 FQNNGV. The CDR3 runs 16 residues. CDR3 region: CASSHVAGVFSYEQYF. As DNA, the CDR3 is TGTGCCAGCAGCCATGTAGCGGGAGTATTCAGTTACGAGCAGTACTTC.

In this sample, this clone turned up once. The genes are TRBV18 and TRBJ2-1, with D perhaps TRBD1 (6 bases). The CDR3 runs 14 residues. Trimming stripped 3 bases from V and 9 bases from J, with 15 bases between. Germline V CDR1 and CDR2: KGHSH, LQKENI. CDR3 protein: CASSPKGQSIEQFF. CDR3 nucleotides: TGTGCCAGCTCACCTAAAGGACAGTCGATTGAGCAGTTCTTC.

This chain links TRBV5-1 with TRBJ2-1, with 9 nucleotides matching TRBD2. In germline, CDR1 is SGHRS, CDR2 YFSETQ. The CDR3 has 16 residues. V lost 0 bases, J lost 2 bases, and 3 bases stayed unmatched. The CDR3 region has the DNA TGCGCCAGCAGCTTGGGACTAGCGGATACCTACAATGAGCAGTTCTTC. It translates to CASSLGLADTYNEQFF.

The V and J genes are TRBV5-4 and TRBJ2-7; TRBD1 matches 9 bases. The germline V gene has CDR1 SGHNT and CDR2 YYREEE (reference sequence). This CDR3 has 14 residues. Trimming took 4 bases from V and 5 from J; bases not matched to a gene: 7. The CDR3 is CASSQRQGGHEQYF. As DNA, the CDR3 is TGTGCCAGCAGCCAAAGACAGGGGGGCCACGAGCAGTACTTC.

CDR3 coding DNA: TGTGCCAGCGGGGATCCGGGCTTCTCTGGAAACACCATATATTTT. Its translation: CASGDPGFSGNTIYF. The chain has TRBV4-2 and TRBJ1-3, with no clear D. The CDR3 sequence is 15 residues long. Trimming took off 8 bases at V and 0 bases at J, with 14 bases between the two ends. Germline-derived CDR1 and CDR2 are LGHNA and YNFKEQ.

This chain connects TRBV25-1 to TRBJ1-4; 9 nucleotides agree with TRBD1. The CDR3 is made up of 13 amino acids. Looked up from germline, CDR1 is MGHDK and CDR2 is SYGVNS. Losses at the gene ends were 10 bases for V and 6 bases for J; bases not matched to a gene: 6. The CDR3 is CATHRDRDEKLFF. The DNA for the CDR3 is TGTGCCACCCACCGGGACAGGGATGAAAAACTGTTTTTT.

Only one count was recorded for this clone. The chain is built from TRBV7-2 and TRBJ2-7; 13 bases line up with TRBD2. Germline-derived CDR1 and CDR2 are SGHTA and FQGNSA. The length of the CDR3 is 15 residues. V lost 4 bases and J lost 7; bases outside the gene matches: 7. The CDR3 DNA reads as TGTGCCAGCAGCTCCCGGACTAGCGGGAGTCTTGAGCAGTACTTC. It is translated as CASSSRTSGSLEQYF.

The chain is built from TRBV29-1 and TRBJ2-3, with 7 nucleotides matching TRBD1. Germline V lookup: CDR1 SQVTM, CDR2 ANQGSEA. This CDR3 is 13 amino acids long. J was trimmed by 3 bases and V by 3 bases; bases with no gene match: 3. This CDR3 reads CSVERQGTDTQYF. The CDR3 region has the DNA TGCAGCGTTGAGAGACAGGGAACAGATACGCAGTATTTT.

V gene TRBV5-5 combines with J gene TRBJ2-6; D possibly corresponds to TRBD2 (5 bases). Trimming took off 2 bases at V and 2 bases at J, with 8 bases between the two ends. The CDR3 has 15 residues. The germline V gene encodes CDR1 SGHKS and CDR2 YYEKEE (reference sequence). The CDR3 loop is CASSFEGPGANVLTF. The CDR3 coding sequence is TGTGCCAGCAGCTTTGAGGGCCCTGGGGCCAACGTCCTGACTTTC.

The chain links TRBV11-2 to TRBJ2-1; D ambiguous. The CDR3 contains 15 residues. Trimming pared 3 bases from V and 0 bases from J, leaving 9 bases between. Per the germline V gene, CDR1 is SGHAT and CDR2 is FQNNGV. CDR3 region: CASSFDLSSYNEQFF. DNA for the CDR3: TGTGCCAGCAGCTTCGACCTGAGCTCCTACAATGAGCAGTTCTTC.

The gene calls are TRBV6-6 and TRBJ2-7; TRBD1 matches 10 bases. The junction had 11 bases not matched to a gene; V was cut back by 7 bases and J by 5 bases. The CDR3 covers 15 residues. Germline V gives CDR1 MNHNY, CDR2 SVGAGI (reference sequence). The CDR3 sequence: CASKGRGTGANEQYF. The CDR3 bases are TGTGCCAGCAAGGGTCGTGGGACAGGGGCGAACGAGCAGTACTTC.

The V call is TRBV2, the J call TRBJ2-3; D ambiguous. The germline V and J ends were trimmed by 3 bases and 1 base, with 8 bases remaining between them. The V gene's germline CDR1 is SNHLY and CDR2 FYNNEI. This CDR3 is 14 amino acids long. CDR3 amino acids: CASSDGGGTDTQYF. The CDR3 coding sequence is TGTGCCAGCAGTGATGGCGGCGGCACAGATACGCAGTATTTT. Together with reference TRBV2 and TRBJ2-3, the CDR3 gives the full variable domain: EPEVTQTPSHQVTQMGQEVILRCVPISNHLYFYWYRQILGQKVEFLVSFYNNEISEKSEIFDDQFSVERPDGSNFTLKIRSTKLEDSAMYFCASSDGGGTDTQYFGPGTRLTVL.

This chain connects TRBV28 to TRBJ2-1, with D possibly TRBD2 on 6 matching bases. The V gene's germline CDR1 is MDHEN and CDR2 SYDVKM. Deletions cut 8 bases from V and 9 bases from J, with 17 bases between. The CDR3 is 13 amino acids. This CDR3 reads CASRYRDFGEQFF. CDR3 nucleotide sequence: TGTGCCAGCCGATACCGGGACTTTGGTGAGCAGTTCTTC.

V usage is TRBV14 and J usage is TRBJ2-7; 9 nucleotides line up with TRBD1. The CDR3 contains 16 residues. V was pared by 1 base and J by 4 bases, with 8 bases of the junction left unmatched. Germline-derived CDR1 and CDR2 are SGHDN and FVKESK. The CDR3 sequence is CASSQAYRGRQYEQYF. Written as DNA, the CDR3 is TGTGCCAGCAGCCAAGCCTACAGGGGGCGCCAATACGAGCAGTACTTC.

V gene TRBV7-2 combines with J gene TRBJ1-2; perhaps TRBD1 as D (6 bases). Germline assignment: CDR1 SGHTA and CDR2 FQGNSA. The CDR3 has 17 residues. The ends were cut back, 5 bases at V and 5 bases at J, with 24 bases in the middle. As DNA, the CDR3 is TGTGCCAGCAGCCTAACAGGGAGGGAGGATGGCAAGTATGGCTACACCTTC. Its protein product is CASSLTGREDGKYGYTF.